This T cell receptor beta chain derives from a study of T cells in Graves' hyperthyroidism and ophthalmopathy. Uncontrolled infection, other autoimmune disease, pregnancy or lactation barred patients from enrollment. Diagnostic decisions used clinical symptoms, serum thyroxine and TRAb, thyroid ultrasound and orbital computed tomography. Regions amplified from RNA transcripts were the TCR beta CDR3 regions. An initial round of RT-PCR targeting the TCR CDR3 relied on the HTBI primer set. TCRdb used MiXCR to reprocess the multiplex PCR reads, holding one entry per CDR3 protein. Among hundreds of thousands of distinct CDR3 sequences, approximately 15% were seen once, and the ten largest hold about 15%. Sequenced: blood. The TCR was taken from a woman in her 40s with Graves' hyperthyroidism.

The CDR3 DNA reads TGTGCCAGCAGCCAAGAGGTAGCGGGGGACGATACGCAGTATTTT. This gives the protein CASSQEVAGDDTQYF. The chain links TRBV3-1 to TRBJ2-3; 9 nucleotides agree with TRBD2. V dropped 0 bases and J dropped 6; count of bases not matched to a gene: 4. Germline assignment: CDR1 LGHDT and CDR2 YNNKEL (reference sequence). The CDR3 is 15 amino acids.